The sequence of this T cell receptor beta chain was determined in a study of early T cells in non-severe SARS-CoV-2 infection (dated by TCRdb to 2020 to 2022). Regarding the research as a whole: Because TCR sequencing relied on bulk RNA taken from unsorted whole blood, pairing of alpha and beta chains was not possible.

Library generation was performed with 5' RACE. Sequencing used a NextSeq 500. In the TCR library protocol, unique molecular identifiers were attached to individual cDNA molecules to correct for PCR bias and sequencing error. Both TCR alpha and beta chains were sequenced, and tight co-correlation was observed between alpha and beta sequence abundances in each sample. In the source study's methods: Decombinator V4 was used to annotate the V gene, J gene and CDR3 of the TCR sequences. TCRs were defined as expanded if a significant change between any two time points was detected under a Poisson model with p below 0.0001. Abundances of TCRs were expressed as counts per million after normalisation to the total number of TCRs sequenced in each sample. MAIT TCRs were defined by TRAV1-2 paired with TRAJ12, TRAJ20 or TRAJ33, and iNKT TCRs by TRAV10 paired with TRAJ18. VDJdb, accessed on 1 November 2021, was searched for TCRs annotated for CMV, EBV and SARS-CoV-2, and TCRs annotated for more than one antigen were excluded. Through fastp at Q25 and MiXCR, TCRdb rebuilt clones from the public reads, retaining in-frame beta chains. Entries are consolidated by CDR3 protein sequence, retaining the most common genes and DNA. The V and J calls shown here were made by TCRdb, not taken from the authors' results. This sample has tens of thousands of distinct CDR3 sequences in its table, and around 8.6% of those were observed once. About 3.8% of the sample goes to the ten largest clones.

The full study reports these points: VDJdb matching was skewed toward anti-spike CD8 responses and likely underestimated virus-specific expansions by missing private and CD4 specificities.

Set within a cohort of healthcare workers in London, UK, this nested case-control study involved weekly PCR testing of nasopharyngeal swabs along with blood sampling. Healthcare workers were recruited between 23 and 31 March 2020, during the week of the UK lockdown, and were followed weekly for up to about 15 weeks. With respect to this clonotype: Its antigen is currently not known. Base qualities are missing; no much larger clone stands one base away.

For this chain, trimming is 5 bases at the V end and 6 bases at the J end, and the number of junction bases without a gene match is 7. The germline V gene (reference sequence) specifies PRHDT as CDR1 and FYEKMQ as CDR2. Inclusive of the bounding cysteine and phenylalanine, the CDR3 is 14 residues long. CDR3 DNA is the only sequence kept; it has 42 bases, read in frame from the first base. The starting material was whole blood, obtained at baseline. Recombination connected TRBV13 to TRBJ1-5; 7 bases in the junction line up with TRBD1. The origin of this receptor is an adult who was a healthcare worker with PCR-confirmed SARS-CoV-2 infection or an uninfected control (not recorded which). CDR3 sequence: CASSEGRGSQPQHF. At the DNA level, the sequence is TGTGCCAGCAGCGAAGGCAGGGGGAGTCAGCCCCAGCATTTT.